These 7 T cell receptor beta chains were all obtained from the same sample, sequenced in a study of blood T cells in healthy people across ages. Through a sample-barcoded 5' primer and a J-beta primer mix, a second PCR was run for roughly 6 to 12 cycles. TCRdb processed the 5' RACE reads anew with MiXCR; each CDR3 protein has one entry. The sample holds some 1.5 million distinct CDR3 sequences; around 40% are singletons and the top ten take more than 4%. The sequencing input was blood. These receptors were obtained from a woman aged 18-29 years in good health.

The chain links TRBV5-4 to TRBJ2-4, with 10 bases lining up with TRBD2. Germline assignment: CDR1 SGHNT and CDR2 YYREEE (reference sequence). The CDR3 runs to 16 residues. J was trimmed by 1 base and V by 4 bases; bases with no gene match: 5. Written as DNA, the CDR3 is TGTGCCAGCAGCAGAGCGGGGGGGCCCGCCAAAAACATTCAGTACTTC. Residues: CASSRAGGPAKNIQYF. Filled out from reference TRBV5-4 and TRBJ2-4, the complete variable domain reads ETGVTQSPTHLIKTRGQQVTLRCSSQSGHNTVSWYQQALGQGPQFIFQYYREEENGRGNFPPRFSGLQFPNYSSELNVNALELDDSALYLCASSRAGGPAKNIQYFGAGTRLSVL.

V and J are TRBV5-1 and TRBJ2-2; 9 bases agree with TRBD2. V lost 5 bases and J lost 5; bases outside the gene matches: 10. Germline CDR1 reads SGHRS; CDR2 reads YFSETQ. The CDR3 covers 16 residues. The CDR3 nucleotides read TGCGCCAGCAGTTCGCTCCTAGCGGGGTTAACCGGGGAGCTGTTTTTT. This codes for CASSSLLAGLTGELFF.

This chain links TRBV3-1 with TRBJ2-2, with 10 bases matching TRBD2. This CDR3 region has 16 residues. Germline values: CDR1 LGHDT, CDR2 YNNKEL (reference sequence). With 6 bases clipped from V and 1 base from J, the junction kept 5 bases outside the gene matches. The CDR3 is CASSELAGMNTGELFF. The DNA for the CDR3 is TGTGCCAGCAGTGAACTAGCGGGGATGAACACCGGGGAGCTGTTTTTT.

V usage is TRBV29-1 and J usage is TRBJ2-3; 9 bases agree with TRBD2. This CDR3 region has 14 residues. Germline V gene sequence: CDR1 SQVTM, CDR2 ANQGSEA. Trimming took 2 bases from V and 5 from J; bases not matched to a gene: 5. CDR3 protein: CSVELAGVEDTQYF. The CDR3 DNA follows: TGCAGCGTTGAATTAGCGGGGGTGGAAGATACGCAGTATTTT.

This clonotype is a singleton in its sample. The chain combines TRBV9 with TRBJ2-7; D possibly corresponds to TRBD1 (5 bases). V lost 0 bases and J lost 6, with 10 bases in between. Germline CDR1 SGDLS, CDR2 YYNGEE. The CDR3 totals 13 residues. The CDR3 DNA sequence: TGTGCCAGCAGCGTAGTAGCAGGGTGCGAGCAGTACTTC. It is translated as CASSVVAGCEQYF.

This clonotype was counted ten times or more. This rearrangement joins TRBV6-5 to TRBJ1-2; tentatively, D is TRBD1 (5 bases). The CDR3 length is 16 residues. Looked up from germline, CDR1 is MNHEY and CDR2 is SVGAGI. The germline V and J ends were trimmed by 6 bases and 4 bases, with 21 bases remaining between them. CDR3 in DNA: TGTGCCAGCAGCCCCCAGCTGGGGGGGGGACTCTATGGCTACACCTTC. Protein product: CASSPQLGGGLYGYTF.

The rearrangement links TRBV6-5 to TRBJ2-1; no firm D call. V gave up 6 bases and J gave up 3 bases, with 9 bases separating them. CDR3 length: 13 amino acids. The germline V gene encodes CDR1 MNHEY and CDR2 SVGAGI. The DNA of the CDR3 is TGTGCCAGCAGGGAGCCGCTCTACAATGAGCAGTTCTTC. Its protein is CASREPLYNEQFF.